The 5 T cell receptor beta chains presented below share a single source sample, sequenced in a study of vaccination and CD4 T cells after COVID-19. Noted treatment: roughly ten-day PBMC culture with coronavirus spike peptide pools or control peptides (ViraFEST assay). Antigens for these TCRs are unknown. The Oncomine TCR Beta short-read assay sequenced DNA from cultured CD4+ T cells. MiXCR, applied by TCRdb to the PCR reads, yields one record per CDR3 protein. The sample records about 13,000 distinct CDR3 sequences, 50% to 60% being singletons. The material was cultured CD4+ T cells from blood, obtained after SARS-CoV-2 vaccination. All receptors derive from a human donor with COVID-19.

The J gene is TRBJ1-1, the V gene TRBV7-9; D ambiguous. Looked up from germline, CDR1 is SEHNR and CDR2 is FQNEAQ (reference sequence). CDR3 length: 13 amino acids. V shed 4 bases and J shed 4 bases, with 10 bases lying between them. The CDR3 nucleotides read TGTGCCAGCAGCTCGACATCTCTCACTGAAGCTTTCTTT. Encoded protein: CASSSTSLTEAFF.

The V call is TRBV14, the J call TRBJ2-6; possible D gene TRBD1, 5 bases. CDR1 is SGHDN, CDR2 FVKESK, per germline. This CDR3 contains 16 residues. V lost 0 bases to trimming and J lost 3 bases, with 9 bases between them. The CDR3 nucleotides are TGTGCCAGCAGCCAAGATCCAGGGAATGGGGCCAACGTCCTGACTTTC. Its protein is CASSQDPGNGANVLTF.

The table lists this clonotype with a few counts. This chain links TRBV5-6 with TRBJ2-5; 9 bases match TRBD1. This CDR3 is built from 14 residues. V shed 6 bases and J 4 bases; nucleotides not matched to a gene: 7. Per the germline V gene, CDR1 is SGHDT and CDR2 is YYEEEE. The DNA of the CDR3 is TGTGCCAGCACCGCGACAGGGGGGAGAGAGACCCAGTACTTC. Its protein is CASTATGGRETQYF. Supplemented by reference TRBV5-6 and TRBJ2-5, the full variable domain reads DAGVTQSPTHLIKTRGQQVTLRCSPKSGHDTVSWYQQALGQGPQFIFQYYEEEERQRGNFPDRFSGHQFPNYSSELNVNALLLGDSALYLCASTATGGRETQYFGPGTRLLVL.

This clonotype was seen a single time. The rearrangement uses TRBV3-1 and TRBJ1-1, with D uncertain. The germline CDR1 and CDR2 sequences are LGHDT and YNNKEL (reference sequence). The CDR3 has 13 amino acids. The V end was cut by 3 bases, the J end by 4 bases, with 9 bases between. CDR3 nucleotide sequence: TGTGCCAGCAGCCAGACGGGTTCCACTGAAGCTTTCTTT. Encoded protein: CASSQTGSTEAFF.

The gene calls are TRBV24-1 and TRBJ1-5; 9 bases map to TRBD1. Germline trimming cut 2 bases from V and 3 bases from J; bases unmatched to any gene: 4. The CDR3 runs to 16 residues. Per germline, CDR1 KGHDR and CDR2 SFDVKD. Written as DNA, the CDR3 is TGTGCCACCAGTGATTCCGGGACAGGGAACAATCAGCCCCAGCATTTT. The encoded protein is CATSDSGTGNNQPQHF.